This T cell receptor (beta chain) was recovered during a study of blood T cells in healthy people across ages. Overall study findings and caveats: There was a strong correlation between TCR beta diversity and naive T cell percentage. Unknown donor CMV status possibly confounded expanded clonotype changes.

Total RNA extracted from each sample amounted to at least 5 micrograms. At least ten counts were recorded for this clonotype. Its antigen is still unknown. The CDR3 contains 14 residues. CDR1 is SGHTA, CDR2 FQGNSA, per germline. V was cut by 4 bases and J by 1 base, with 9 bases left in between. PCR was performed a second time for roughly 7 to 11 cycles using a sample-barcoded 5' primer and a J-beta primer mix. TCRdb used MiXCR to reprocess the 5' RACE reads, holding one entry per CDR3 protein. The sample yields just under 900,000 distinct CDR3 sequences, more than 25% seen once. The gene calls are TRBV7-2 and TRBJ2-3; D is unclear. This receptor was identified in a woman older than 75 in good health. Sequencing was done on a sample of blood. The CDR3 nucleotides read TGTGCCAGCAGCTCACCGCCGGGCACAGATACGCAGTATTTT. It yields the protein CASSSPPGTDTQYF.